This T cell receptor (beta chain) appears in the sequencing data of a study of blood T cell repertoires in COVID-19. Looking at the study overall: Spain, Italy and the United States supplied samples that represented acute and convalescent COVID-19. From T cells, B-cell-depleted T cells, or PBMCs came the material, which was cDNA or gDNA.

Original processing methods: Quantification of nucleated cells was approximated via reference gene primer amplification. Sequencing used immunoSEQ multiplex PCR; TCRdb keeps in-frame clones, though not all of them. The DNA gave D and trimming, while V, J and clone size come from that table. In the table there are over 350,000 clones, around nine tenths of which are singletons. Germline-derived CDR1 and CDR2 are SGHDT and YYEEEE. The CDR3 length is 14 residues. Deletions cut 1 base from V and 1 base from J, with 8 bases between. V usage is TRBV5-6 and J usage is TRBJ2-5; TRBD1 is a possible D gene (6 bases). The sequence came from a woman in her twenties or thirties with acute or convalescent COVID-19. Sequencing used peripheral blood. The CDR3 bases are TGTGCCAGCAGCTTGTGGACAGCCCAAGAGACCCAGTACTTC. Amino acids: CASSLWTAQETQYF.